This TCR beta chain emerged from a study of post-analysis software for immune sequencing data. Study observations and caveats: The five TRBV segments detected at higher frequency in patients than in controls included TRBV5-6, TRBV5-1 and TRBV20-1.

The CDR3 contains 14 residues. The V segment lost 2 bases and the J segment 4 bases; nucleotides outside the gene matches: 3. This clonotype was seen only once. Its antigen is undetermined. Prepared libraries of TCR beta cDNA carried unique molecular identifiers. MiXCR, applied by TCRdb to the PCR reads, yields one record per CDR3 protein. Among roughly 670,000 distinct CDR3 sequences listed, around 64% were seen once. The clonotype was recovered from a girl aged 2 to 9 with multiple sclerosis. Source material: blood. The chain uses TRBV12-3 or TRBV12-4 and TRBJ1-1, with 8 bases identical to TRBD1. This chain's CDR3 is CASSLQGATTEAFF. The DNA of the CDR3 is TGTGCCAGCAGTTTACAGGGGGCGACCACTGAAGCTTTCTTT.